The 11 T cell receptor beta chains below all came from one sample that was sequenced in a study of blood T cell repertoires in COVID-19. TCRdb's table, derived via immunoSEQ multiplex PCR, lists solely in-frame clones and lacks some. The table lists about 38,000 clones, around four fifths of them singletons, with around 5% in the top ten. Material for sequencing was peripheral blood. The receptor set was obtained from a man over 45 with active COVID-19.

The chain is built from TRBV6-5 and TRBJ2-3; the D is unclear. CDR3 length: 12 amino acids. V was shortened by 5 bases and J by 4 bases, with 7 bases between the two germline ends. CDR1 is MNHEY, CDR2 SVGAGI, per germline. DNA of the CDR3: TGTGCCAGCAGTCCTACCGCAGATACGCAGTATTTT. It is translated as CASSPTADTQYF.

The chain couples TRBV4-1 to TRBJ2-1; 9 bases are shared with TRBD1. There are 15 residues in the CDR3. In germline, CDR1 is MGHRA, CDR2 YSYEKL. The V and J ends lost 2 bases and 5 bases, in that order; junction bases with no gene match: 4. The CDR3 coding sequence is TGCGCCAGCAGCCAAACGGGGACAGGGCACAATGAGCAGTTCTTC. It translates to CASSQTGTGHNEQFF.

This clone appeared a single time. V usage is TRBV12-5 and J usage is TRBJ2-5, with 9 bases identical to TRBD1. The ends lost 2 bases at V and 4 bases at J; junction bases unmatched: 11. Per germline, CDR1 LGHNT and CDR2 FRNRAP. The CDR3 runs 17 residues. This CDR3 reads CASGLSSTGGPSETQYF. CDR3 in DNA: TGTGCTAGTGGTTTGTCCTCGACAGGGGGGCCCTCAGAGACCCAGTACTTC.

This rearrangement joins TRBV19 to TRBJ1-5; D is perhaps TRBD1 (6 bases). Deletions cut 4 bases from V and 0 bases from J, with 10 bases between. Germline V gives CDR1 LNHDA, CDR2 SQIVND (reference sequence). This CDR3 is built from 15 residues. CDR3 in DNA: TGTGCCAGTAGTACGACAGGCGATAGCAATCAGCCCCAGCATTTT. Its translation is CASSTTGDSNQPQHF.

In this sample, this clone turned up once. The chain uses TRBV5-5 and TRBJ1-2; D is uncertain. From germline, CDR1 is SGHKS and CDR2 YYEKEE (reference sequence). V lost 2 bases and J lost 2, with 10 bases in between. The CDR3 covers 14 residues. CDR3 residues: CASSFGTVNYGYTF. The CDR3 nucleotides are TGTGCCAGCAGCTTTGGTACAGTAAACTATGGCTACACCTTC.

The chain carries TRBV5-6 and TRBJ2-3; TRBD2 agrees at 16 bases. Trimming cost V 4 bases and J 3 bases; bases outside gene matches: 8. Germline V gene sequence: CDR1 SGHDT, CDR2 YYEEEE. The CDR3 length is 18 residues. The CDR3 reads CASSHPGTSGGATDTQYF. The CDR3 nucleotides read TGTGCCAGCAGCCACCCCGGGACTAGCGGGGGGGCTACAGATACGCAGTATTTT.

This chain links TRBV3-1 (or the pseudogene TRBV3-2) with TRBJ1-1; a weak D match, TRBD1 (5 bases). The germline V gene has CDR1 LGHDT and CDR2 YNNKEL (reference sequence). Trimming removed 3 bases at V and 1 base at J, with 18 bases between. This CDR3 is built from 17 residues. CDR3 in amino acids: CASSHPPEFTGNTEAFF. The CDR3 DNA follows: TGTGCCAGCAGCCATCCCCCCGAATTCACAGGGAACACTGAAGCTTTCTTT.

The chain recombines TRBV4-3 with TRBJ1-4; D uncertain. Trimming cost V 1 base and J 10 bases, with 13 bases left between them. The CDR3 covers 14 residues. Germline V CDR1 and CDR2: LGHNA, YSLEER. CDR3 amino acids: CASSQATTAGKLFF. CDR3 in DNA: TGCGCCAGCAGCCAAGCGACAACAGCTGGAAAACTGTTTTTT.

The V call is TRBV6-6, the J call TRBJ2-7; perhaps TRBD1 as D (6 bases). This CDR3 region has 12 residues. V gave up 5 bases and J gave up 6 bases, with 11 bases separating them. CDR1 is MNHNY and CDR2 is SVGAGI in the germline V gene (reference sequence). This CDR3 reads CASSQARGEQYF. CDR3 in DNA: TGTGCCAGCAGTCAGGCCAGGGGCGAGCAGTACTTC.

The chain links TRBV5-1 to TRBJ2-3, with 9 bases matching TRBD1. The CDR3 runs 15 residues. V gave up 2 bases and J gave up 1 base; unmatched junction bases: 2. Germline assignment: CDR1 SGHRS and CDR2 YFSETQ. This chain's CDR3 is CASSFRDRGTDTQYF. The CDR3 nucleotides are TGCGCCAGCAGCTTCAGGGACAGGGGCACAGATACGCAGTATTTT.

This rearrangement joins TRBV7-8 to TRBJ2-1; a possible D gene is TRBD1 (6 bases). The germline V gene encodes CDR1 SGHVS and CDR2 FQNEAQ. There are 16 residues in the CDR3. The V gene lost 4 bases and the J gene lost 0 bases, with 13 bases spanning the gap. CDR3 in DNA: TGTGCCAGCAGCTCCACAGGGAGTAGCTCCTACAATGAGCAGTTCTTC. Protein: CASSSTGSSSYNEQFF.